Each of the 29 T cell receptor beta chains below was sequenced from the same sample in a study of post-analysis software for immune sequencing data. Broader study findings: There were roughly five TRBV segments more frequent in patients than controls, and TRBV5-6, TRBV5-1 and TRBV20-1 were among them.

Their antigen targets remain unknown. Unique-molecular-identifier-tagged TCR beta cDNA libraries were used. Using its own MiXCR run on the PCR reads, TCRdb lists one record per CDR3 protein. This repertoire shows almost 700,000 distinct CDR3 sequences, approximately 60% found once; its top ten account for around 10%. The sample taken for sequencing was blood. These TCRs come from a girl aged 2 to 10 with multiple sclerosis.

The gene calls are TRBV4-1 and TRBJ2-5; 11 bases fit TRBD2. Germline CDR1 and CDR2: MGHRA and YSYEKL. The CDR3 loop spans 19 amino acids. After removal of 0 bases from V and 1 base from J, the junction contained 10 bases not matched to a gene. The CDR3 DNA reads as TGCGCCAGCAGCCAAGAGGGGCTAGCGGGAGGAATCGCCCAAGAGACCCAGTACTTC. This translates into CASSQEGLAGGIAQETQYF.

V and J are TRBV4-1 and TRBJ2-1, with D possibly being TRBD2 (5 bases). The CDR3 is 15 residues long. The germline V and J ends were trimmed by 6 bases and 0 bases, with 12 bases remaining between them. Germline loops: CDR1 MGHRA, CDR2 YSYEKL. The CDR3 reads CASRGGLSSYNEQFF. As DNA, the CDR3 is TGCGCCAGCAGGGGCGGGCTGAGCTCCTACAATGAGCAGTTCTTC.

This rearrangement joins TRBV11-2 to TRBJ1-6; 8 nucleotides agree with TRBD1. Germline values: CDR1 SGHAT, CDR2 FQNNGV. Unmatched junction bases numbered 6, after V lost 1 base and J lost 10 bases. The CDR3 has 15 residues. The CDR3 sequence: CASSLGTTGASPLHF. DNA for the CDR3: TGTGCCAGCAGCTTAGGCACGACAGGGGCCTCACCCCTCCACTTT.

V and J are TRBV5-1 and TRBJ2-3; D is ambiguous. CDR1 and CDR2 from the germline V gene are SGHRS and YFSETQ. Trimming removed 4 bases from V and 5 bases from J, with 17 bases in between. The CDR3 loop spans 15 amino acids. This chain's CDR3 is CASSVPDFHGDTQYF. CDR3 in DNA: TGCGCCAGCAGCGTACCGGATTTTCACGGAGATACGCAGTATTTT. The complete variable domain, with remaining parts taken from reference TRBV5-1 and TRBJ2-3, reads KAGVTQTPRYLIKTRGQQVTLSCSPISGHRSVSWYQQTPGQGLQFLFEYFSETQRNKGNFPGRFSGRQFSNSRSEMNVSTLELGDSALYLCASSVPDFHGDTQYFGPGTRLTVL.

In this sample, this clonotype turned up a few times. The chain joins TRBV7-2 to TRBJ2-5; TRBD1 might be the D (6 bases). The germline V gene has CDR1 SGHTA and CDR2 FQGNSA. V lost 4 bases and J lost 7, with 13 bases in between. The CDR3 spans 13 residues. CDR3 protein: CASSSGQRPTQYF. The CDR3 DNA sequence: TGTGCCAGCAGCTCAGGACAGAGGCCGACCCAGTACTTC. The full variable domain, rest sourced from reference TRBV7-2 and TRBJ2-5, is GAGVSQSPSNKVTEKGKDVELRCDPISGHTALYWYRQSLGQGLEFLIYFQGNSAPDKSGLPSDRFSAERTGGSVSTLTIQRTQQEDSAVYLCASSSGQRPTQYFGPGTRLLVL.

The chain has TRBV12-3 or TRBV12-4 and TRBJ2-4; D is uncertain. The better agreement between TRBJ2-7 and the DNA end casts doubt on the J call. The CDR3 length is 15 residues. The CDR3 DNA reads as TGTGCCAGCACCTCACAACCGGCGGCTCCCTACGAGCAGTACTTC. Its translation is CASTSQPAAPYEQYF.

The chain uses TRBV4-1 and TRBJ1-2, with no clear D. The CDR3 spans 15 residues. Germline V gene sequence: CDR1 MGHRA, CDR2 YSYEKL. V was trimmed by 0 bases and J by 5 bases, leaving 13 bases between them. The CDR3 reads CASSQDPSWTYGYTF. In DNA form, the CDR3 reads TGCGCCAGCAGCCAAGATCCTTCATGGACTTATGGCTACACCTTC.

The V and J genes are TRBV27 and TRBJ1-4; 7 bases line up with TRBD1. Looked up from germline, CDR1 is MNHEY and CDR2 is SMNVEV (reference sequence). The CDR3 loop spans 14 amino acids. The V segment lost 1 base and the J segment 6 bases; nucleotides outside the gene matches: 2. The CDR3: CASSLWTGDEKLFF. The CDR3 coding sequence is TGTGCCAGCAGTTTATGGACAGGTGATGAAAAACTGTTTTTT. Full variable domain (remainder filled in from reference TRBV27 and TRBJ1-4): EAQVTQNPRYLITVTGKKLTVTCSQNMNHEYMSWYRQDPGLGLRQIYYSMNVEVTDKGDVPEGYKVSRKEKRNFPLILESPSPNQTSLYFCASSLWTGDEKLFFGSGTQLSVL.

This clonotype showed up just once. V usage is TRBV12-3 or TRBV12-4 and J usage is TRBJ2-4; the match to TRBD2 covers 7 bases. The CDR3 sequence is 14 residues long. Losses at the gene ends were 8 bases for V and 0 bases for J; bases not matched to a gene: 4. This CDR3 reads CASGAGVAKNIQYF. The CDR3 nucleotides are TGTGCCAGCGGGGCGGGGGTAGCCAAAAACATTCAGTACTTC.

The chain has TRBV7-9 and TRBJ2-3; D tentatively reads TRBD1 or TRBD2 (6 bases each). CDR3 length: 18 amino acids. Trimming pared 1 base from V and 0 bases from J, leaving 17 bases between. Germline V gene data show CDR1 as SEHNR and CDR2 as FQNEAQ (reference sequence). CDR3 residues: CASSLGGARTPSTDTQYF. As DNA, the CDR3 is TGTGCCAGCAGCTTAGGGGGGGCGAGGACTCCTAGCACAGATACGCAGTATTTT.

This chain links TRBV12-3 or TRBV12-4 with TRBJ2-5; 7 nucleotides align to TRBD2. Trimming at V came to 6 bases and at J to 11 bases, leaving 9 bases not matched to a gene. The CDR3 consists of 12 residues. The CDR3 spells CASSLGGSRQYF. The CDR3 DNA sequence: TGTGCCAGCAGCCTTGGCGGGAGCCGGCAGTACTTC.

V and J are TRBV3-1 and TRBJ1-5; no definite D call. V lost 0 bases, J lost 6 bases, and 6 bases lay in between. Germline V gene lookup returns CDR1 LGHDT and CDR2 YNNKEL (reference sequence). CDR3 length: 13 amino acids. Here the CDR3 DNA reads TGTGCCAGCAGCCAAGATGGGGTTCAGCCCCAGCATTTT. Its translation: CASSQDGVQPQHF.

This chain uses TRBV5-1 with TRBJ2-5; D is tentatively TRBD1 or TRBD2 (6 bases each). Germline CDR1 and CDR2: SGHRS and YFSETQ. The V gene lost 1 base and the J gene lost 3 bases, with 10 bases spanning the gap. This CDR3 region has 14 residues. CDR3 region: CASSLWGAEETQYF. For the CDR3, the DNA is TGCGCCAGCAGCTTGTGGGGGGCCGAAGAGACCCAGTACTTC.

This clonotype has just a few counts. V gene TRBV5-6 combines with J gene TRBJ1-1; D not certain. V was shortened by 1 base and J by 4 bases, with 5 bases between the two germline ends. Germline V gives CDR1 SGHDT, CDR2 YYEEEE. The CDR3 extends over 12 amino acids. DNA of the CDR3: TGTGCCAGCAGCTTGTGGAGCACTGAAGCTTTCTTT. Residues: CASSLWSTEAFF.

This chain connects TRBV5-5 to TRBJ2-7, with 9 bases aligning to TRBD1. V was pared by 5 bases and J by 4 bases, with 10 bases of the junction left unmatched. From germline, CDR1 is SGHKS and CDR2 YYEKEE (reference sequence). The CDR3 runs to 15 residues. CDR3 bases: TGTGCCAGCAGAAGGGGGCCGGGACAGGGTTACGAGCAGTACTTC. Translating it yields CASRRGPGQGYEQYF.

The chain recombines TRBV4-1 with TRBJ2-6; 11 bases fit TRBD2. This CDR3 spans 18 amino acids. V lost 1 base to trimming and J lost 3 bases; unmatched junction nucleotides: 5. Germline assignment: CDR1 MGHRA and CDR2 YSYEKL. The CDR3: CASSQGTSGSYGANVLTF. The CDR3 nucleotides are TGCGCCAGCAGCCAAGGAACTAGCGGGAGTTATGGGGCCAACGTCCTGACTTTC.

J is TRBJ1-4 and V is TRBV15, with D hard to call. V lost 6 bases, J lost 8 bases, and 16 bases lay in between. The germline V gene has CDR1 LNHNV and CDR2 YYDKDF (reference sequence). This CDR3 contains 14 residues. The CDR3 spells CATRKSTGFEKLFF. The CDR3 DNA reads TGTGCCACCAGGAAGAGTACGGGATTCGAAAAACTGTTTTTT.

The count of this clonotype is one. V is TRBV12-3 or TRBV12-4 and J is TRBJ1-4; D unresolved. V lost 4 bases to trimming and J lost 8 bases, with 8 bases between them. The CDR3 is 12 amino acids. CDR3 in amino acids: CASSSRKEKLFF. The CDR3 bases are TGTGCCAGCAGTTCTAGAAAGGAAAAACTGTTTTTT.

V and J are TRBV5-1 and TRBJ2-6; tentative D call: TRBD2 (5 bases). V lost 2 bases and J lost 8, with 8 bases in between. This CDR3 comprises 13 residues. Germline CDR1 reads SGHRS; CDR2 reads YFSETQ. The CDR3 region is CASSFEGSNVLTF. The CDR3 coding sequence is TGCGCCAGCAGCTTCGAGGGATCCAACGTCCTGACTTTC.

The gene calls are TRBV20-1 and TRBJ2-3, with 9 bases lining up with TRBD2. From germline, CDR1 is DFQATT and CDR2 SNEGSKA (reference sequence). The CDR3 covers 12 residues. Germline trimming cut 2 bases from V and 6 bases from J; bases unmatched to any gene: 0. CDR3 sequence: CSARLAGDTQYF. As DNA, the CDR3 is TGCAGTGCTAGACTAGCGGGGGATACGCAGTATTTT.

The sample holds a few counts of this clonotype. The chain joins TRBV3-1 to TRBJ2-7, with 7 positions matching TRBD1. The junction had 6 bases not matched to a gene; V was cut back by 1 base and J by 3 bases. Germline CDR1 reads LGHDT; CDR2 reads YNNKEL (reference sequence). The CDR3 is made up of 15 amino acids. CDR3: CASSQVWDSYYEQYF. Here the CDR3 DNA reads TGTGCCAGCAGCCAAGTTTGGGACAGCTACTACGAGCAGTACTTC.

The chain links TRBV7-6 to TRBJ2-1; no reliable D call. Germline V gives CDR1 SGHVS, CDR2 FNYEAQ. V gave up 6 bases and J gave up 4 bases, with 19 bases separating them. The CDR3 sequence is 16 residues long. The CDR3 DNA sequence: TGTGCCAGCAGGCCTACCAAGGGCACAGATTACAATGAGCAGTTCTTC. It is translated as CASRPTKGTDYNEQFF.

A few counts support this clonotype. V is TRBV6-5 and J is TRBJ2-3; TRBD2 agrees at 8 bases. This CDR3 region has 16 residues. V trimming: 0 bases; J trimming: 6 bases; junction bases outside the gene matches: 8. CDR1 and CDR2 from the germline V gene are MNHEY and SVGAGI. The DNA for the CDR3 is TGTGCCAGCAGTTACTCGGGACTAGTCGCACCCGATACGCAGTATTTT. Translating it yields CASSYSGLVAPDTQYF.

This clonotype was found a few times. The DNA of the CDR3 is TGTGCCAGCCGGCCTAGCGGATTCTCAGATACGCAGTATTTT. Its protein product is CASRPSGFSDTQYF. This sequence joins TRBV6-5 and TRBJ2-3; 7 bases map to TRBD2. The CDR3 sequence is 14 residues long. The V gene's germline CDR1 is MNHEY and CDR2 SVGAGI. The trim removed 8 bases at V and 4 bases at J, leaving 9 bases unmatched.

The chain joins TRBV27 to TRBJ2-1; 8 positions agree with TRBD1. CDR1 and CDR2 (germline): MNHEY, SMNVEV (reference sequence). The CDR3 is 16 amino acids. V dropped 6 bases and J dropped 4; count of bases not matched to a gene: 11. CDR3 nucleotides: TGTGCCAGCAGAATGGACAGGGTGGCTAGTTACAATGAGCAGTTCTTC. Protein product: CASRMDRVASYNEQFF.

The chain carries TRBV5-5 and TRBJ2-7; D unresolved. V gave up 2 bases and J gave up 0 bases, with 9 bases separating them. Germline V gene lookup returns CDR1 SGHKS and CDR2 YYEKEE (reference sequence). This CDR3 has 14 residues. The CDR3 is CASSFATLSYEQYF. CDR3 in DNA: TGTGCCAGCAGCTTCGCGACCCTCTCCTACGAGCAGTACTTC. Together with reference TRBV5-5 and TRBJ2-7, the CDR3 gives the full variable domain: DAGVTQSPTHLIKTRGQQVTLRCSPISGHKSVSWYQQVLGQGPQFIFQYYEKEERGRGNFPDRFSARQFPNYSSELNVNALLLGDSALYLCASSFATLSYEQYFGPGTRLTVT.

The V and J genes are TRBV6-5 and TRBJ1-5; D is uncertain. Germline CDR1 is MNHEY and CDR2 is SVGAGI. Deletions cut 6 bases from V and 3 bases from J, with 12 bases between. CDR3 length: 14 residues. Written as DNA, the CDR3 is TGTGCCAGCAGGTCCTTTGGCTCCAATCAGCCCCAGCATTTT. It translates to CASRSFGSNQPQHF.

V is TRBV6-5 and J is TRBJ1-2, with 9 bases aligning to TRBD1. Losses at the gene ends were 7 bases for V and 6 bases for J; bases not matched to a gene: 6. The CDR3 has 13 residues. CDR1 and CDR2 from the germline V gene are MNHEY and SVGAGI. CDR3 sequence reads: CASKQGAGNGYTF. CDR3 nucleotides: TGTGCCAGCAAACAGGGGGCAGGGAATGGCTACACCTTC.

The rearrangement uses TRBV12-3 or TRBV12-4 and TRBJ1-6; 10 bases are shared with TRBD1. The J segment lost 10 bases and the V segment lost 1 base, leaving 4 bases of the junction unmatched. CDR3 length: 15 amino acids. In DNA, the CDR3 is TGTGCCAGCAGTTTAGGGACAGGGGGTAACTCACCCCTCCACTTT. This encodes CASSLGTGGNSPLHF.